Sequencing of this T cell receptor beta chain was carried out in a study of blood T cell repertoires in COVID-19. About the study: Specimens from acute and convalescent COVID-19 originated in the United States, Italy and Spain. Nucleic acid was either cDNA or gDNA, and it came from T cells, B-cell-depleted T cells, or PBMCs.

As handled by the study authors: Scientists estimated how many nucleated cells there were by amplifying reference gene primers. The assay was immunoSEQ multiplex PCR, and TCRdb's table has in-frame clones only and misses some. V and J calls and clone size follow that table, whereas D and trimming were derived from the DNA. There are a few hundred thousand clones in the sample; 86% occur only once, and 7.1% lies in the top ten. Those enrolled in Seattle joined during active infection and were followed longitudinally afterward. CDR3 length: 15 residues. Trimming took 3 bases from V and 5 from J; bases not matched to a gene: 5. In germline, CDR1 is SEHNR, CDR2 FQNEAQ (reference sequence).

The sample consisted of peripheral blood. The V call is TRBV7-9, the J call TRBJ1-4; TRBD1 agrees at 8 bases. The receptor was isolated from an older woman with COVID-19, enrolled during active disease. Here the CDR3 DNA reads TGTGCCAGCAGCTTCCGGGACAGGTCCAATGAAAAACTGTTTTTT. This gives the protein CASSFRDRSNEKLFF.